The clone carrying this T cell receptor beta chain was found a few times. The data are from a study of T-cell reconstitution after alpha-beta-depleted transplantation in children. Construction of the TCRbeta library involved unique molecular identifiers. From the PCR reads, TCRdb called clonotypes with MiXCR, one entry per CDR3 protein. The sample contains hundreds of thousands of distinct CDR3 sequences, 15% to 20% of which appear only once. Trimming shortened V by 7 bases and J by 6 bases, and 15 bases separated the two germline ends. The CDR3 spans 14 residues. The material was PBMCs from the stem cell graft donor, obtained from the stem cell graft. The chain is built from TRBV12-3 or TRBV12-4 and TRBJ2-2; D may be TRBD1 (5 bases). The clonotype comes from a human donor who donated a stem cell graft to a child with acute myeloid leukemia. As DNA, the CDR3 is TGTGCCAGCATAGGGGCCGGGTGGGCCGGGGAGCTGTTTTTT. Protein sequence: CASIGAGWAGELFF.